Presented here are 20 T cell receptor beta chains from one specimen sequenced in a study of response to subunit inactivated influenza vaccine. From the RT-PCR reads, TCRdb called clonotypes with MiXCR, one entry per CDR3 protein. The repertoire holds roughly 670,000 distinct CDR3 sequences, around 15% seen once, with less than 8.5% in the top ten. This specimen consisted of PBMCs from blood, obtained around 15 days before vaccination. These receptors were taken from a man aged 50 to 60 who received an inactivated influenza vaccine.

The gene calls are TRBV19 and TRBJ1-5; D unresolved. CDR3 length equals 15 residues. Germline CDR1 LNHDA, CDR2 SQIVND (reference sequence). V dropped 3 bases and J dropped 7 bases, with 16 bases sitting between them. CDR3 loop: CASSIEPGRGQPQHF. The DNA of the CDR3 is TGTGCCAGTAGTATCGAACCGGGTCGAGGACAGCCCCAGCATTTT.

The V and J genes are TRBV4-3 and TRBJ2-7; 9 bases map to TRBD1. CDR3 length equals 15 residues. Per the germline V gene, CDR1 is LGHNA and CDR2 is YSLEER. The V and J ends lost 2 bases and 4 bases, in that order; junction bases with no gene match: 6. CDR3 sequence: CASSQKGTGPYEQYF. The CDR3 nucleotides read TGCGCCAGCAGCCAAAAAGGGACAGGGCCGTACGAGCAGTACTTC.

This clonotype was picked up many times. The CDR3 loop is CASATRTLGNSPLHF. DNA of the CDR3: TGTGCCAGCGCCACCAGGACGTTAGGAAATTCACCCCTCCACTTT. The V call is TRBV12-3 or TRBV12-4, the J call TRBJ1-6; D gene unclear. The CDR3 runs 15 residues. The V end was cut by 8 bases, the J end by 7 bases, with 18 bases between.

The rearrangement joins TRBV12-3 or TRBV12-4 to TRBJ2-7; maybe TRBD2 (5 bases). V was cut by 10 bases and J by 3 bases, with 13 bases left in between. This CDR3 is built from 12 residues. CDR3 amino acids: CATRSGNYEQYF. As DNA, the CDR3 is TGTGCCACTCGCTCCGGGAACTACGAGCAGTACTTC.

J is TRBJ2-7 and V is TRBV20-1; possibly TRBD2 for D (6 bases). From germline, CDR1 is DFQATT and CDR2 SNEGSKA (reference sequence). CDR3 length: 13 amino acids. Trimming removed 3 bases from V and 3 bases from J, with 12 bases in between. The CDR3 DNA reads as TGCAGTGCTAGTGGCGAGCGGGTCTACGAGCAGTACTTC. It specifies CSASGERVYEQYF.

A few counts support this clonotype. In DNA, the CDR3 is TGCGCCAGCAGCTGGGGCCCCCGGGACAGGACATATGGCTACACCTTC. Residues: CASSWGPRDRTYGYTF. The V gene is TRBV5-1, the J gene TRBJ1-2, with 8 bases lining up with TRBD1. The CDR3 is 16 amino acids. CDR1 and CDR2 (germline): SGHRS, YFSETQ. V lost 3 bases to trimming and J lost 5 bases; unmatched junction nucleotides: 12.

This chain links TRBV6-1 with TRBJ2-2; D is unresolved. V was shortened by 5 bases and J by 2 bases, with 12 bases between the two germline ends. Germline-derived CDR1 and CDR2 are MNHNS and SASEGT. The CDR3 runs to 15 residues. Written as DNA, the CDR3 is TGTGCCAGCAGTACGGCCCGCCCCAACACCGGGGAGCTGTTTTTT. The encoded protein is CASSTARPNTGELFF.

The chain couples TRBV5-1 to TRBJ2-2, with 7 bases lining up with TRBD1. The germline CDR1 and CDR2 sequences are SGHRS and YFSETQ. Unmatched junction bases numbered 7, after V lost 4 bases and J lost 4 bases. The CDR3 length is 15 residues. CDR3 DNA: TGCGCCAGCAGCATAATGGGACAGTTCACCGGGGAGCTGTTTTTT. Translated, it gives CASSIMGQFTGELFF.

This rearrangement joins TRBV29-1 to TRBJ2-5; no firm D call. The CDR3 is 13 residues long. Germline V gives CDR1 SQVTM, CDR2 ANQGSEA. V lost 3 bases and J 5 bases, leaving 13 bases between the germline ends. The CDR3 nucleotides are TGCAGCGTTGAGAGAGGTGTTAGGGAGACCCAGTACTTC. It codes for CSVERGVRETQYF.

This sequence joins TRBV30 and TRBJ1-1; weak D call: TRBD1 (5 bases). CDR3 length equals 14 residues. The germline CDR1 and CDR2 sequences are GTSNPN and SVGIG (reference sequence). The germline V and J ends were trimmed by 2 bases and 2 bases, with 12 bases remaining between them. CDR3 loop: CAWSPGTFNTEAFF. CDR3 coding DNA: TGTGCCTGGAGTCCCGGGACTTTTAACACTGAAGCTTTCTTT.

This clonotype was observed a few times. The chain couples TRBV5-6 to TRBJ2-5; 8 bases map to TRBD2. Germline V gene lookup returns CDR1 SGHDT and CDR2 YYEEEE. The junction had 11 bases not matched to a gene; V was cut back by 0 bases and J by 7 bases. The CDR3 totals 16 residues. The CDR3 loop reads CASSLALREARVTQYF. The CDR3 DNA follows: TGTGCCAGCAGCTTGGCCTTGCGGGAGGCCCGGGTGACCCAGTACTTC.

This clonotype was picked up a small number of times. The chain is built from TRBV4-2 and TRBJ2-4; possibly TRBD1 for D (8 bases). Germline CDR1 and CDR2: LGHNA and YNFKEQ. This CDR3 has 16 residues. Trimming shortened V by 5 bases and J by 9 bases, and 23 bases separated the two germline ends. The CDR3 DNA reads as TGTGCCAGCAGCACGACAGGGGACTACGGTTCTGGCATTCAGTACTTC. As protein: CASSTTGDYGSGIQYF.

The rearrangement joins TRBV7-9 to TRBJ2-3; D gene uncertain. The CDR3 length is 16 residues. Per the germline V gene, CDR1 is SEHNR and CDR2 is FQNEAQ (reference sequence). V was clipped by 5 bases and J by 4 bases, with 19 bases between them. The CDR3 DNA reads TGTGCCAGCAGCGTTACTATACGACCGGCGGCAGATACGCAGTATTTT. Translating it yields CASSVTIRPAADTQYF.

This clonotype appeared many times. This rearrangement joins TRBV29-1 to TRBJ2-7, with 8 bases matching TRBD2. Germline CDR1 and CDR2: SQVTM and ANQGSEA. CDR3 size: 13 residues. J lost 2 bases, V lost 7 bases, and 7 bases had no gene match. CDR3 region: CSARLATTYEQYF. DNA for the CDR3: TGCAGCGCCAGACTAGCGACCACCTACGAGCAGTACTTC.

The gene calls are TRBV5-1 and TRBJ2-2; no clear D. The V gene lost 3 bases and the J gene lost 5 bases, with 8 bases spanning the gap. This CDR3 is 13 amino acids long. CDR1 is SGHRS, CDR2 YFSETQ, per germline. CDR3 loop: CASSYIGTGELFF. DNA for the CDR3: TGCGCCAGCAGCTACATCGGGACCGGGGAGCTGTTTTTT.

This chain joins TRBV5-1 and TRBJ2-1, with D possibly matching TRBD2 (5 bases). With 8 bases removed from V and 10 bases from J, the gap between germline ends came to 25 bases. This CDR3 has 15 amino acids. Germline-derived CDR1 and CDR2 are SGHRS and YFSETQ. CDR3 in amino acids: CASNPKDSPRSEQFF. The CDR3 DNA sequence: TGCGCCAGTAACCCGAAGGACTCTCCCCGGAGCGAGCAGTTCTTC.

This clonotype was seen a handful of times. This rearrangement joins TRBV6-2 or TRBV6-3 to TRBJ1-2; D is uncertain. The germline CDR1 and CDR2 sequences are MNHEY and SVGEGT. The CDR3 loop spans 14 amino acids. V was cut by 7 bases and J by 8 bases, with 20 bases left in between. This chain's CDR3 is CASKIDALLGGYTF. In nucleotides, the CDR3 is TGTGCCAGCAAGATCGACGCTCTGCTTGGGGGCTACACCTTC.

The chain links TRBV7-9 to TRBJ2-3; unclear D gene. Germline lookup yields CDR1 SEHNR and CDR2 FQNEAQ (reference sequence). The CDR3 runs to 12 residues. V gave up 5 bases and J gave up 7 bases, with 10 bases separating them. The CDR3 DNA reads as TGTGCCAGCAGCCAAGGAGCCTATACGCAGTATTTT. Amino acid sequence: CASSQGAYTQYF.

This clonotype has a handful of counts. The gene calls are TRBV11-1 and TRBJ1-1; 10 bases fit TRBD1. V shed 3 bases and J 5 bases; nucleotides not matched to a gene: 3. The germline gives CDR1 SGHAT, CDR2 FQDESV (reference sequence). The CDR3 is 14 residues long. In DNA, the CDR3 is TGTGCCAGCAGCTTTGCGGACAGGGGGACTGAAGCTTTCTTT. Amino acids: CASSFADRGTEAFF.

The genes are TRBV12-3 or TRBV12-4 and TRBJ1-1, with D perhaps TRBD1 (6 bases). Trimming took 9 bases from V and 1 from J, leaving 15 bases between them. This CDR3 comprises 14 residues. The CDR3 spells CASAGDVGNTEAFF. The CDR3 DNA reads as TGTGCCAGTGCAGGGGATGTGGGGAACACTGAAGCTTTCTTT.